The 27 T cell receptor beta chains presented below share a single source sample, sequenced in a study of cytomegalovirus exposure and HLA in healthy donors. With 60 Vbeta and 13 Jbeta primers, the PCR was carried out. Libraries were prepared by immunoSEQ multiplex PCR; TCRdb keeps only in-frame clonotypes and omits some of them. The data hold some 140,000 clones, with approximately 10% observed a single time. What was sequenced was PBMCs. The receptors shown here come from a woman in her forties in good health and CMV-seropositive.

V usage is TRBV7-2 and J usage is TRBJ1-2; 11 bases map to TRBD1. Germline V gene data show CDR1 as SGHTA and CDR2 as FQGNSA. This CDR3 spans 17 amino acids. The ends lost 5 bases at V and 8 bases at J; junction bases unmatched: 16. The chain's CDR3 is CASSITSRDRGASGYTF. In DNA form, the CDR3 reads TGTGCCAGCAGCATCACATCCCGGGACAGGGGGGCCAGCGGCTACACCTTC.

This clone came up a few times. The V call is TRBV5-3, the J call TRBJ1-5; perhaps TRBD1 as D (5 bases). TRBV5-3 is designated an ORF whose function remains uncertain. The CDR3 runs 16 residues. The V end was cut by 1 base, the J end by 1 base, with 12 bases between. In DNA, the CDR3 is TGTGCCAGAAGCTTGTTGGGCAGGGAAAGCAATCAGCCCCAGCATTTT. This gives the protein CARSLLGRESNQPQHF.

A few counts support this clone. This chain joins TRBV7-8 and TRBJ1-2, with D maybe TRBD1 (5 bases). The V gene lost 4 bases and the J gene lost 4 bases, with 16 bases spanning the gap. The CDR3 is 15 residues long. The germline V gene encodes CDR1 SGHVS and CDR2 FQNEAQ. The CDR3 loop reads CASSSFQGAGYGYTF. The DNA of the CDR3 is TGTGCCAGCAGCTCGTTTCAGGGCGCAGGCTATGGCTACACCTTC.

This clone was observed a handful of times. In the same sample, other DNA sequences code for this CDR3. The rearrangement uses TRBV11-2 and TRBJ2-7; TRBD2 might be the D (5 bases). The germline V gene has CDR1 SGHAT and CDR2 FQNNGV. The V end was cut by 0 bases, the J end by 7 bases, with 10 bases between. The CDR3 extends over 13 amino acids. CDR3 residues: CASSLDREGEQYF. The CDR3 DNA follows: TGTGCCAGCAGCTTAGATCGTGAGGGTGAGCAGTACTTC.

The J gene is TRBJ2-5, the V gene TRBV5-4; D is uncertain. The germline gives CDR1 SGHNT, CDR2 YYREEE (reference sequence). V was cut by 4 bases and J by 4 bases, with 14 bases left in between. The CDR3 runs to 14 residues. CDR3 nucleotides: TGTGCCAGCAGCCCCTCCCGGGTAAGAGAGACCCAGTACTTC. It specifies CASSPSRVRETQYF.

This clone has only a few counts. The chain has TRBV15 and TRBJ1-1, with no clear D. The ends were cut back, 9 bases at V and 1 base at J, with 15 bases in the middle. CDR3 length: 14 amino acids. CDR1 LNHNV and CDR2 YYDKDF come from the germline V gene (reference sequence). As DNA, the CDR3 is TGTGCCACGCGGGATTCCCTTAAGAACACTGAAGCTTTCTTT. This encodes CATRDSLKNTEAFF.

The table lists this clone with a few counts. The rearrangement joins TRBV11-3 to TRBJ2-6; TRBD1 agrees at 9 bases. This CDR3 is built from 18 residues. Germline values: CDR1 SGHNT, CDR2 YENEEA. Trimming took 5 bases from V and 0 from J; bases not matched to a gene: 8. CDR3 DNA sequence: TGTGCCAGCAGCCCCGCCGGGACAGGGTACTCTGGGGCCAACGTCCTGACTTTC. Translating it yields CASSPAGTGYSGANVLTF.

This clone occurred a few times. This chain links TRBV29-1 with TRBJ2-5; 7 nucleotides align to TRBD2. Germline V gene sequence: CDR1 SQVTM, CDR2 ANQGSEA. This CDR3 spans 13 amino acids. The trim removed 6 bases at V and 7 bases at J, leaving 11 bases unmatched. CDR3 sequence reads: CSVPIKPGGTQYF. The DNA of the CDR3 is TGCAGCGTCCCGATCAAGCCGGGAGGGACCCAGTACTTC.

This clone was detected a few times. The chain employs TRBV19 and TRBJ2-5; a weak D match, TRBD1 (8 bases). The ends were cut back, 6 bases at V and 4 bases at J, with 15 bases in the middle. The CDR3 has 14 amino acids. CDR1 and CDR2 (germline): LNHDA, SQIVND (reference sequence). The DNA for the CDR3 is TGTGCCAGTAGCCCCACAGGGGGGGGAGAGACCCAGTACTTC. It codes for CASSPTGGGETQYF.

This clone was observed a handful of times. The V and J genes are TRBV7-7 and TRBJ1-6; D perhaps matches TRBD1 (5 bases). Germline V lookup: CDR1 SSHAT, CDR2 FNYEAQ (reference sequence). This CDR3 region has 16 residues. Deletions cut 5 bases from V and 5 bases from J, with 16 bases between. In DNA form, the CDR3 reads TGTGCCAGCAGCCCCGGACACAAGTCGAATAATTCACCCCTCCACTTT. Residues: CASSPGHKSNNSPLHF.

The gene calls are TRBV7-2 and TRBJ1-1; TRBD1 might be the D (6 bases). CDR3 length equals 15 residues. Germline CDR1 and CDR2: SGHTA and FQGNSA. Trimming took off 0 bases at V and 2 bases at J, with 10 bases between the two ends. CDR3 DNA: TGTGCCAGCAGCTTAGCCCCGACAGGAAACACTGAAGCTTTCTTT. It is translated as CASSLAPTGNTEAFF.

This clone was seen only a few times. The chain employs TRBV21-1 and TRBJ1-4; TRBD1 is the table's D call and was not checked against the DNA. TRBV21-1 is a recognized pseudogene. This CDR3 has 18 amino acids. The CDR3 here is CASSRLRDSRATNEKLFF. The CDR3, as DNA: TGTGCCAGCAGCAGACTCCGGGACAGTCGAGCAACTAATGAAAAACTGTTTTTT.

This chain joins TRBV15 and TRBJ1-1; no reliable D call. This CDR3 has 16 amino acids. The V and J ends lost 1 base and 4 bases respectively, with 16 bases between them. Germline loops: CDR1 LNHNV, CDR2 YYDKDF (reference sequence). The CDR3 DNA is TGTGCCACCAGCAGAGTTCTGGGAGCGGGTATCACTGAAGCTTTCTTT. Protein sequence: CATSRVLGAGITEAFF.

The CDR3: CASSFQGLYEQYF. The DNA for the CDR3 is TGTGCCAGCAGCTTCCAGGGACTCTACGAGCAGTACTTC. This rearrangement joins TRBV5-6 to TRBJ2-7; possible D gene TRBD2, 6 bases. Trimming took 2 bases from V and 3 from J, leaving 9 bases between them. CDR3 length: 13 residues. Germline lookup yields CDR1 SGHDT and CDR2 YYEEEE.

The sample holds a few counts of this clone. The chain has TRBV19 and TRBJ1-1, with TRBD1 matching 8 bases. The V and J ends lost 7 bases and 1 base, in that order; junction bases with no gene match: 11. Germline assignment: CDR1 LNHDA and CDR2 SQIVND (reference sequence). The CDR3 runs 16 residues. As DNA, the CDR3 is TGTGCCAGTACCAGTACCGACAGGGGTTGGAACACTGAAGCTTTCTTT. Translating it yields CASTSTDRGWNTEAFF.

The chain uses TRBV19 and TRBJ2-6, with D possibly TRBD1 on 6 matching bases. V lost 7 bases and J lost 2, with 15 bases in between. The CDR3 is 16 residues long. Per germline, CDR1 LNHDA and CDR2 SQIVND (reference sequence). The DNA of the CDR3 is TGTGCCAGTAACATCAGAGGGGGAACTGGGGCCAACGTCCTGACTTTC. This gives the protein CASNIRGGTGANVLTF.

V gene TRBV29-1 combines with J gene TRBJ1-1; maybe TRBD1 (5 bases). CDR1 SQVTM and CDR2 ANQGSEA come from the germline V gene. This CDR3 has 13 residues. Trimming took 4 bases from V and 6 from J, leaving 15 bases between them. The DNA of the CDR3 is TGCAGCGTTGCGCAGGCGGTAGGGGCTGAAGCTTTCTTT. Its translation: CSVAQAVGAEAFF.

This clone was seen a few times. The gene calls are TRBV7-2 and TRBJ2-1, with D unclear. This CDR3 region has 15 residues. The ends were cut back, 1 base at V and 1 base at J, with 8 bases in the middle. From germline, CDR1 is SGHTA and CDR2 FQGNSA. CDR3 bases: TGTGCCAGCAGCTTAGGACTTCCATCCTACAATGAGCAGTTCTTC. Translated, it gives CASSLGLPSYNEQFF.

This clone was detected a few times. CDR3 sequence: CASSVRTSVTNEQFF. The CDR3 DNA sequence: TGTGCCAGCAGCGTGAGGACTAGCGTCACGAATGAGCAGTTCTTC. The rearrangement uses TRBV9 and TRBJ2-1, with 9 bases that match TRBD2. The CDR3 runs to 15 residues. The germline CDR1 and CDR2 sequences are SGDLS and YYNGEE. V shed 2 bases, J shed 7 bases, and the junction held 7 bases outside the gene matches.

CDR3 sequence: CASSSGGGGPKTQYF. The CDR3 DNA reads TGTGCCAGCAGCTCGGGCGGGGGCGGTCCCAAGACCCAGTACTTC. The rearrangement uses TRBV7-2 and TRBJ2-5; a weak D match, TRBD2 (7 bases). V shed 4 bases and J shed 6 bases, with 18 bases lying between them. CDR1 is SGHTA and CDR2 is FQGNSA in the germline V gene. The CDR3 is 15 residues long.

This clone turned up a few times. The chain joins TRBV6-6 to TRBJ2-5; 12 nucleotides agree with TRBD2. This CDR3 spans 16 amino acids. The V and J ends lost 5 bases and 4 bases, in that order; junction bases with no gene match: 8. Per the germline V gene, CDR1 is MNHNY and CDR2 is SVGAGI (reference sequence). CDR3 loop: CASSNGLAGKGETQYF. In nucleotides, the CDR3 is TGTGCCAGCAGTAACGGACTAGCGGGGAAGGGAGAGACCCAGTACTTC.

The chain joins TRBV5-1 to TRBJ1-2; no definite D call. From germline, CDR1 is SGHRS and CDR2 YFSETQ. The germline V and J ends were trimmed by 4 bases and 6 bases, with 13 bases remaining between them. CDR3 length: 13 residues. CDR3 sequence: CASSASLEDGYTF. The CDR3 DNA follows: TGCGCCAGCAGCGCGTCCTTGGAGGATGGCTACACCTTC.

This clone was observed a few times. V gene TRBV28 combines with J gene TRBJ1-6; 8 bases are a match to TRBD1. CDR3 length equals 15 residues. From germline, CDR1 is MDHEN and CDR2 SYDVKM. Losses at the gene ends were 6 bases for V and 9 bases for J; bases not matched to a gene: 10. The CDR3 loop reads CASSQMDRESSPLHF. DNA for the CDR3: TGTGCCAGCAGCCAAATGGACAGGGAGTCTTCACCCCTCCACTTT.

The chain couples TRBV5-1 to TRBJ2-5, with a possible D match to TRBD2 (6 bases). This CDR3 contains 17 residues. CDR1 is SGHRS, CDR2 YFSETQ, per germline. V shed 0 bases and J shed 2 bases, with 17 bases lying between them. CDR3 DNA sequence: TGCGCCAGCAGCTTGGGATCACGGATGGGGGGTCAAGAGACCCAGTACTTC. It is translated as CASSLGSRMGGQETQYF.

There are a few counts of this clone. This same CDR3 is encoded by further DNA sequences in the sample. The rearrangement links TRBV6-5 to TRBJ1-1; D is uncertain. The CDR3 extends over 13 amino acids. Germline V lookup: CDR1 MNHEY, CDR2 SVGAGI. Trimming cost V 2 bases and J 1 base, with 5 bases left between them. The CDR3 region is CASSYRGNTEAFF. The CDR3 DNA follows: TGTGCCAGCAGTTACCGCGGGAACACTGAAGCTTTCTTT.

CDR3 nucleotides: TGTGCCAGCAATAGACTAGCGGGGGCCGGCGAGCAGTACTTC. This encodes CASNRLAGAGEQYF. The rearrangement joins TRBV6-5 to TRBJ2-7; 12 nucleotides match TRBD2. Germline trimming cut 7 bases from V and 6 bases from J; bases unmatched to any gene: 7. This CDR3 region has 14 residues. Germline values: CDR1 MNHEY, CDR2 SVGAGI.

This clone was seen only a few times. The chain recombines TRBV4-3 with TRBJ2-7, with 10 positions matching TRBD2. CDR1 LGHNA and CDR2 YSLEER come from the germline V gene. V trimming: 0 bases; J trimming: 6 bases; junction bases outside the gene matches: 14. The CDR3 extends over 18 amino acids. Written as DNA, the CDR3 is TGCGCCAGCAGCCAAGAAAACAGCGGGGGGGCCCTTGGGTCCGAGCAGTACTTC. Translated, it gives CASSQENSGGALGSEQYF.